This T cell receptor (beta chain) was identified in a study of blood T cell repertoires in COVID-19. Study overall: Donors in the United States, Italy and Spain gave samples during acute or convalescent COVID-19. Sample material is recorded as cDNA or gDNA derived from T cells, B-cell-depleted T cells, or PBMCs.

V lost 0 bases, J lost 2 bases, and 12 bases lay in between. CDR1 is SGHAT and CDR2 is FQNNGV in the germline V gene. The CDR3 is made up of 16 amino acids. Using immunoSEQ multiplex PCR, the repertoire was profiled, and TCRdb retains in-frame clones only, with some absent. The table lists approximately 150,000 clones, about 83% of them singletons. V usage is TRBV11-2 and J usage is TRBJ2-3, with D perhaps matching TRBD2 (5 bases). Specimen: peripheral blood. The TCR comes from a woman aged 45 to 65 with active or convalescent COVID-19. The CDR3 region is CASSLEAGVITDTQYF. CDR3 nucleotide sequence: TGTGCCAGCAGCTTAGAAGCCGGGGTGATCACAGATACGCAGTATTTT.